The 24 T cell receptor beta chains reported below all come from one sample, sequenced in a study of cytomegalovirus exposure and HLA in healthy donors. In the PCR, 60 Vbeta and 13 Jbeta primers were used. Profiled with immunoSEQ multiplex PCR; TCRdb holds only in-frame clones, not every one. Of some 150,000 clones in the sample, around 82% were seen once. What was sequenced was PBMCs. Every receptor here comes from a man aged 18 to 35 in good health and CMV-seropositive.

In DNA form, the CDR3 reads TGTGCCAGCAGCCGAGTCCGGCGGGGGTCGGGCTACGAGCAGTACTTC. It is translated as CASSRVRRGSGYEQYF. This rearrangement joins TRBV4-2 to TRBJ2-7; 7 bases are a match to TRBD2. The junction had 12 bases not matched to a gene; V was cut back by 4 bases and J by 3 bases. CDR1 and CDR2 (germline): LGHNA, YNFKEQ. This CDR3 is 16 amino acids long.

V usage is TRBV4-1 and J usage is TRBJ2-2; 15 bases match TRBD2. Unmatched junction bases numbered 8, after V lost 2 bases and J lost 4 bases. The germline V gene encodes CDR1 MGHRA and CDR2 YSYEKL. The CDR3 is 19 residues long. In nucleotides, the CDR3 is TGCGCCAGCAGCCAACCCGGACTAGCGGGAGGGCCCGGCACCGGGGAGCTGTTTTTT. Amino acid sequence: CASSQPGLAGGPGTGELFF.

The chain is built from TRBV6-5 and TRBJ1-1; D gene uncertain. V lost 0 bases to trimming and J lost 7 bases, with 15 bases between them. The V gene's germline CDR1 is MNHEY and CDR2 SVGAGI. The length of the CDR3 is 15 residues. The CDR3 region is CASSYSGYLGDEAFF. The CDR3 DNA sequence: TGTGCCAGCAGTTACTCCGGATACCTTGGAGATGAAGCTTTCTTT.

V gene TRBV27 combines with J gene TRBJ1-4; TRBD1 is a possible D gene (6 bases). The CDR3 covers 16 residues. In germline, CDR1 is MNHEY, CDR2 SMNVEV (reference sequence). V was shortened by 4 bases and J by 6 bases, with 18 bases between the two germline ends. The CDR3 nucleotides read TGTGCCAGCAGTTCCCCACTCAGGGGCGCGTATGAAAAACTGTTTTTT. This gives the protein CASSSPLRGAYEKLFF.

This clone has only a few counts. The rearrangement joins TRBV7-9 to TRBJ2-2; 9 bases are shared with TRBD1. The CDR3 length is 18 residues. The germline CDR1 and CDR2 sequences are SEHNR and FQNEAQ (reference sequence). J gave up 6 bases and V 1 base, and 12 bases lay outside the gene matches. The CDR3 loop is CASSLVNFRDREAGELFF. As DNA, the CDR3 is TGTGCCAGCAGCTTAGTGAACTTCCGGGACAGGGAGGCCGGGGAGCTGTTTTTT.

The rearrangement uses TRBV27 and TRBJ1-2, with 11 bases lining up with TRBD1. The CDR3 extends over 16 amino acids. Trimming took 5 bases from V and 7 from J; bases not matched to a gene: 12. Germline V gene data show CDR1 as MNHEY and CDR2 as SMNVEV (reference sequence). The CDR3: CASSLYHGQGASGYTF. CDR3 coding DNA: TGTGCCAGCAGTCTGTACCATGGACAGGGGGCGTCTGGCTACACCTTC.

The CDR3 nucleotides are TGTGCCAGCAAGGGACACAGGGACACTGAAGCTTTCTTT. Translation gives CASKGHRDTEAFF. V usage is TRBV28 and J usage is TRBJ1-1, with a weak D call TRBD1 (6 bases). The CDR3 spans 13 residues. Germline values: CDR1 MDHEN, CDR2 SYDVKM. V lost 7 bases and J lost 3, with 12 bases in between.

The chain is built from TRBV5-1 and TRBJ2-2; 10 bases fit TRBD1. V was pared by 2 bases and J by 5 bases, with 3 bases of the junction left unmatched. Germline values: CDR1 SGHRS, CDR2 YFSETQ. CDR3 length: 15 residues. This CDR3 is CASSFGTGVTGELFF. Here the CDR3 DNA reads TGCGCCAGCAGCTTTGGGACAGGGGTAACCGGGGAGCTGTTTTTT. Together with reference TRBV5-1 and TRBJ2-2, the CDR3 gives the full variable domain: KAGVTQTPRYLIKTRGQQVTLSCSPISGHRSVSWYQQTPGQGLQFLFEYFSETQRNKGNFPGRFSGRQFSNSRSEMNVSTLELGDSALYLCASSFGTGVTGELFFGEGSRLTVL.

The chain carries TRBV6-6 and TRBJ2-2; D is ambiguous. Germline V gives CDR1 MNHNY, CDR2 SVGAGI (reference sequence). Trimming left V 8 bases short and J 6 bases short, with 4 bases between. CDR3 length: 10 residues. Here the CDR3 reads CASPSGELFF. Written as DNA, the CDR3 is TGTGCCAGCCCATCCGGGGAGCTGTTTTTT.

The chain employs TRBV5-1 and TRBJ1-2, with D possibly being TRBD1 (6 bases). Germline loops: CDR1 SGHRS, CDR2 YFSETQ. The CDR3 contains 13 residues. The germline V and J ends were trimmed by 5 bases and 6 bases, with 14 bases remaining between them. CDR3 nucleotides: TGCGCCAGCAGACAGGACAGAACAAATGGCTACACCTTC. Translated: CASRQDRTNGYTF.

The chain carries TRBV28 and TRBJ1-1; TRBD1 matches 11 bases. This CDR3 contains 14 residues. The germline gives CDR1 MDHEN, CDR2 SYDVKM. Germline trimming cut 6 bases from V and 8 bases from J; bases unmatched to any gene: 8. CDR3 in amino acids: CASSLPGTGGEAFF. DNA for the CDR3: TGTGCCAGCAGCCTCCCCGGGACAGGGGGGGAAGCTTTCTTT.

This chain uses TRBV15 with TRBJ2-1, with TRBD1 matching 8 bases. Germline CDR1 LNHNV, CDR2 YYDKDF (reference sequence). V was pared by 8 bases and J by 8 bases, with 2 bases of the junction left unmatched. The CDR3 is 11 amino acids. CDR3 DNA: TGTGCCACCCAGGGGGCTCATGAGCAGTTCTTC. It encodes CATQGAHEQFF.

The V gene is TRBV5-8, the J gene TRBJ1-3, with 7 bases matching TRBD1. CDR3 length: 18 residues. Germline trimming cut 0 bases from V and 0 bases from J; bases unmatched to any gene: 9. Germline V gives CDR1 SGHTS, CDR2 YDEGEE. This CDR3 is CASSLGDRMGSSGNTIYF. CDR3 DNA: TGTGCCAGCAGCTTGGGGGACAGAATGGGGAGCTCTGGAAACACCATATATTTT.

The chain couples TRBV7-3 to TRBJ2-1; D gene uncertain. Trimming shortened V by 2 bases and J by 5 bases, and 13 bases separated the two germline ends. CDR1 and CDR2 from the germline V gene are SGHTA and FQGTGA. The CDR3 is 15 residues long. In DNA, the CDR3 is TGTGCCAGCAGCTTATATGGCGGAGCTAACAATGAGCAGTTCTTC. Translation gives CASSLYGGANNEQFF.

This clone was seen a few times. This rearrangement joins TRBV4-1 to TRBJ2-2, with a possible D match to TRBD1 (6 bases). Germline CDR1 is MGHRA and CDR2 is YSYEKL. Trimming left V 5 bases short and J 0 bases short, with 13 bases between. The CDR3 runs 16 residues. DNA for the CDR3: TGCGCCAGCAGCTCCCCGGGACAAACGAACACCGGGGAGCTGTTTTTT. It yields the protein CASSSPGQTNTGELFF.

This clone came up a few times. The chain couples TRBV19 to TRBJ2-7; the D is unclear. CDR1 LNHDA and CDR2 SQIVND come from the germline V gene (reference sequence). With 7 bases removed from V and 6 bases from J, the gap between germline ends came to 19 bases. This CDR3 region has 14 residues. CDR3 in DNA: TGTGCCAGTACCTCGGGTTTGGAGACCAGCGAGCAGTACTTC. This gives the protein CASTSGLETSEQYF.

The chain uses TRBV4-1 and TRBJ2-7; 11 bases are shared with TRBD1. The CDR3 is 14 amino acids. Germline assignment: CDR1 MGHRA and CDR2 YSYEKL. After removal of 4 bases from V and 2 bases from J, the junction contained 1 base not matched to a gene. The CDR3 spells CASSLGQGAYEQYF. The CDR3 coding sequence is TGCGCCAGCAGCCTGGGACAGGGGGCCTACGAGCAGTACTTC.

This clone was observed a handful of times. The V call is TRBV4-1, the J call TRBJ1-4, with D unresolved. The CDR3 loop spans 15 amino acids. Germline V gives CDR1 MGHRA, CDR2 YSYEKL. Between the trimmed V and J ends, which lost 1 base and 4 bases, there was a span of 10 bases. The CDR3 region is CASSQVNQVNEKLFF. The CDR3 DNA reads TGCGCCAGCAGCCAAGTGAATCAGGTTAATGAAAAACTGTTTTTT.

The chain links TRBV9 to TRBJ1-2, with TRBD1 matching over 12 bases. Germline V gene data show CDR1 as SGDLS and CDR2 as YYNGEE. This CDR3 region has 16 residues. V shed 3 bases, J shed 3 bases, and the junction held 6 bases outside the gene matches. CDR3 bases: TGTGCCAGCAGCGGGGCGGGACAGGGGGCCGACTATGGCTACACCTTC. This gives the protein CASSGAGQGADYGYTF.

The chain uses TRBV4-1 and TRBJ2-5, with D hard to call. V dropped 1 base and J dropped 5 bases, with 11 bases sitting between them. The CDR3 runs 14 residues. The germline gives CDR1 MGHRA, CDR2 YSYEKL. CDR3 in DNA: TGCGCCAGCAGCCAAGTGTTCCGGGTGGAGACCCAGTACTTC. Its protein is CASSQVFRVETQYF.

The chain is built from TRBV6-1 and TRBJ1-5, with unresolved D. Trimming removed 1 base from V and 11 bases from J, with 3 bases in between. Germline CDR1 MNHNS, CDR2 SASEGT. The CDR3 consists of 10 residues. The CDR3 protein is CASSEVTQHF. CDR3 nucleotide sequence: TGTGCCAGCAGTGAAGTAACCCAGCATTTT.

CDR3 in amino acids: CASTLGTGVYNSPLHF. CDR3 DNA sequence: TGTGCCAGCACCCTAGGGACAGGGGTTTATAATTCACCCCTCCACTTT. This rearrangement joins TRBV25-1 to TRBJ1-6; 10 bases align to TRBD1. This CDR3 comprises 16 residues. The germline V gene encodes CDR1 MGHDK and CDR2 SYGVNS. V shed 7 bases, J shed 4 bases, and the junction held 7 bases outside the gene matches.

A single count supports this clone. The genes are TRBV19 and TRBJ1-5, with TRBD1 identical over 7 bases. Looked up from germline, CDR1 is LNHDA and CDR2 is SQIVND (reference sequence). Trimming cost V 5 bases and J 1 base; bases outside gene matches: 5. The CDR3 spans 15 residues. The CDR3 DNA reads TGTGCCAGTAGTGTTGCACAGGGGAGCAATCAGCCCCAGCATTTT. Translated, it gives CASSVAQGSNQPQHF.

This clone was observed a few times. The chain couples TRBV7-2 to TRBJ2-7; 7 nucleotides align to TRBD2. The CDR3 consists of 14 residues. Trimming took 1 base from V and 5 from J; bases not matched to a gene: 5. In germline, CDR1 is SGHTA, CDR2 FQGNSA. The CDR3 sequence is CASSLGQGGNEQYF. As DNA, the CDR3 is TGTGCCAGCAGCTTAGGGCAGGGAGGGAACGAGCAGTACTTC. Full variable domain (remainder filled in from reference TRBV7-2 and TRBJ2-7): GAGVSQSPSNKVTEKGKDVELRCDPISGHTALYWYRQSLGQGLEFLIYFQGNSAPDKSGLPSDRFSAERTGGSVSTLTIQRTQQEDSAVYLCASSLGQGGNEQYFGPGTRLTVT.